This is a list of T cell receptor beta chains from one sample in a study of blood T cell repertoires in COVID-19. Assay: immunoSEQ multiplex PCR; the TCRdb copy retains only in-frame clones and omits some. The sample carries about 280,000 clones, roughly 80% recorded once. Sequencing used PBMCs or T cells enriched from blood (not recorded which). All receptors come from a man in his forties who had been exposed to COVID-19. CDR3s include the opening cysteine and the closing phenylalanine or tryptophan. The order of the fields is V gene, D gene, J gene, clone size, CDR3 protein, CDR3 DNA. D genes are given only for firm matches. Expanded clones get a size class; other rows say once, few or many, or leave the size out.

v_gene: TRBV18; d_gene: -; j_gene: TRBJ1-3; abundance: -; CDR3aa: CASSLRIGSSGNTIYF; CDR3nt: TGTGCCAGCTCACTCAGGATAGGCAGTTCTGGAAACACCATATATTTT
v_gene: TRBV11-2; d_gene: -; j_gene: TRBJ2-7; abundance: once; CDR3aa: CASSFNEQYF; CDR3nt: TGTGCCAGCAGCTTTAACGAGCAGTACTTC
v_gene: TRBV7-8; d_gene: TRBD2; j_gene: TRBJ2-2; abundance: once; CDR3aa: CASSLLPSGSAGELFF; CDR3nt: TGTGCCAGCAGCTTACTGCCTAGCGGGAGTGCCGGGGAGCTGTTTTTT
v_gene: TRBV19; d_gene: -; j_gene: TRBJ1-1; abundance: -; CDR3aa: CASIPLDRPYTEAFF; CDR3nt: TGTGCCAGTATCCCCCTGGACAGACCTTACACTGAAGCTTTCTTT
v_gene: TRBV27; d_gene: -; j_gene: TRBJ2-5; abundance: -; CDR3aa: CASSFAGRGETQYF; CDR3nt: TGTGCCAGCAGTTTTGCGGGAAGGGGAGAGACCCAGTACTTC
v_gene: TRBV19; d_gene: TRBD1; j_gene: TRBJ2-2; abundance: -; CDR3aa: CAAVGQGMTGELFF; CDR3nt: TGTGCCGCCGTGGGACAGGGGATGACCGGGGAGCTGTTTTTT
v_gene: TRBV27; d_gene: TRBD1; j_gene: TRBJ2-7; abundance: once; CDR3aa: CASSNPPGQALYEQYF; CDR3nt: TGTGCCAGCAGTAACCCACCGGGACAGGCGCTCTACGAGCAGTACTTC
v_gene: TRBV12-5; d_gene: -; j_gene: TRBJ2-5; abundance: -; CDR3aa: CASGLSIQETQYF; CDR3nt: TGTGCTAGTGGTTTGTCCATTCAAGAGACCCAGTACTTC
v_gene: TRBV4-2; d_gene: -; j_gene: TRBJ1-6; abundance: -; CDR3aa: CASSQVPGAVNSPLHF; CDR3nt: TGTGCCAGCAGCCAAGTTCCAGGGGCAGTAAATTCACCCCTCCACTTT
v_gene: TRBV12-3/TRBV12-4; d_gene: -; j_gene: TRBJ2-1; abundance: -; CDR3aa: CASYPGDYNEQFF; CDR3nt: TGTGCCAGCTACCCAGGGGACTACAATGAGCAGTTCTTC
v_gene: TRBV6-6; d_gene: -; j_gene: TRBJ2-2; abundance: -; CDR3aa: CASSSTGLDTGELFF; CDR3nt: TGTGCCAGCAGTTCCACAGGGTTGGACACCGGGGAGCTGTTTTTT
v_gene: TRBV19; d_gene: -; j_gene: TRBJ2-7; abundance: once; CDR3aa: CASSIDLDRIHEQYF; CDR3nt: TGTGCCAGTAGTATAGATCTTGACAGAATCCACGAGCAGTACTTC
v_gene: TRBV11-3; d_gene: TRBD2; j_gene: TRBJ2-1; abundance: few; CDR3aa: CASRPPGLGAEQFF; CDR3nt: TGTGCCAGCCGACCTCCGGGACTAGGGGCTGAGCAGTTCTTC
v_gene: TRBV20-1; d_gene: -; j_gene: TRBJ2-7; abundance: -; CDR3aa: CSARGQYEQYF; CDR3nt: TGCAGTGCTAGGGGGCAGTATGAGCAGTACTTC
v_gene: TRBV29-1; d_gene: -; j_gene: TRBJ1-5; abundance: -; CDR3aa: CSSRGRGDCLGNQPQHF; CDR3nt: TGCAGCTCAAGGGGGAGGGGAGATTGTCTAGGCAATCAGCCCCAGCATTTT
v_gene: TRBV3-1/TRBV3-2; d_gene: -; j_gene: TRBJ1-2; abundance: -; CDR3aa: CASSQVGRSYGYTF; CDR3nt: TGTGCCAGCAGCCAAGTCGGTCGGAGCTATGGCTACACCTTC
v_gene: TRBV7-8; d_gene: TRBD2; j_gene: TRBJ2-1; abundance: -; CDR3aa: CASSLPRSSGRDVMNNEQFF; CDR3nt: TGTGCCAGCAGCCTACCCAGGTCTAGCGGGAGGGATGTTATGAACAATGAGCAGTTCTTC
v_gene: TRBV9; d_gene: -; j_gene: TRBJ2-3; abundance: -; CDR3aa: CASSVAPTGSGTDTQYF; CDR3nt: TGTGCCAGCAGCGTAGCTCCGACGGGGAGTGGCACAGATACGCAGTATTTT
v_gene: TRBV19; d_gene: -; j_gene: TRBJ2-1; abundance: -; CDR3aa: CASSERLGRNEQFF; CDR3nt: TGTGCCAGTAGTGAAAGACTAGGCCGGAATGAGCAGTTCTTC
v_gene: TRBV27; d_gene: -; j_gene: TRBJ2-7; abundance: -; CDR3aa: CASSLFQGAYEQYF; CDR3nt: TGTGCCAGCAGTTTATTCCAGGGTGCCTACGAGCAGTACTTC
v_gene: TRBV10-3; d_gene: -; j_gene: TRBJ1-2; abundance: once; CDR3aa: CAGEGSYGYTF; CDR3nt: TGTGCAGGGGAGGGGTCATATGGCTACACCTTC
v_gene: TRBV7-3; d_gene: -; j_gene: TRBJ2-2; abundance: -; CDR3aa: CASSLTGQNTGELFF; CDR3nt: TGTGCCAGCAGCTTAACTGGACAGAACACCGGGGAGCTGTTTTTT
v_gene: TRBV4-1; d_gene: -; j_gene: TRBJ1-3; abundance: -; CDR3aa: CASSPRVVSGNTIYF; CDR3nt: TGCGCCAGCAGCCCTCGAGTGGTCTCTGGAAACACCATATATTTT
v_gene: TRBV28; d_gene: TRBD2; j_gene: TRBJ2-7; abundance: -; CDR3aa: CASRGGRSYEQYF; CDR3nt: TGTGCCAGCCGGGGGGGGAGATCCTACGAGCAGTACTTC
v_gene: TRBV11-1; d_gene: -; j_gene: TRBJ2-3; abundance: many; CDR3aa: CASSLAGSGTQYF; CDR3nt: TGTGCCAGCAGCTTAGCAGGTAGCGGAACGCAGTATTTT
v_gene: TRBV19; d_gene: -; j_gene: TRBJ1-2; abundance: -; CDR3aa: CASSIDTGLGGYTF; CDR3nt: TGTGCCAGTAGTATAGATACGGGACTCGGCGGCTACACCTTC
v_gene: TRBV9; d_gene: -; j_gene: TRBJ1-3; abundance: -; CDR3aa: CASSVSSPRGNTIYF; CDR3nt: TGTGCCAGCAGCGTTTCCTCACCCCGGGGAAACACCATATATTTT
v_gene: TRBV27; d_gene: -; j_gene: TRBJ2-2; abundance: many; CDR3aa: CASNPGDSSRLFF; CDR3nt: TGTGCCAGCAACCCCGGCGACAGTAGTCGGCTGTTTTTT
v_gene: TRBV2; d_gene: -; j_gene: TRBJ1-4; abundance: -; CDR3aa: CASSVAGIGQNEKLFF; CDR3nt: TGTGCCAGCAGTGTCGCAGGGATTGGGCAGAATGAAAAACTGTTTTTT
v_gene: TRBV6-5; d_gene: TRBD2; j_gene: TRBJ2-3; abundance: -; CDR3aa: CASSSTSGDTDTQYF; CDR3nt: TGTGCCAGCAGCTCGACTAGCGGGGACACAGATACGCAGTATTTT
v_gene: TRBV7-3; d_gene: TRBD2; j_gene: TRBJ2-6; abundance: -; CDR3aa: CASSPAGTRSGANVLTF; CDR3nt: TGTGCCAGCAGCCCCGCCGGGACTAGATCTGGGGCCAACGTCCTGACTTTC
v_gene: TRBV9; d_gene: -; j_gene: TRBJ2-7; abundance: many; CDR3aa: CASSVEGTDKGEQYF; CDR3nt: TGTGCCAGCAGCGTAGAGGGTACCGACAAGGGGGAGCAGTACTTC
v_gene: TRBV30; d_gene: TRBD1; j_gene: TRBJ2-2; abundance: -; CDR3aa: CAWSSGTGNTGELFF; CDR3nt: TGTGCCTGGAGTTCCGGGACAGGGAACACCGGGGAGCTGTTTTTT
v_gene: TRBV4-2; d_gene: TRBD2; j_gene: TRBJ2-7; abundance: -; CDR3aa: CASGRTSGTYEQYF; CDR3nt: TGTGCCAGCGGACGGACTAGCGGAACCTACGAGCAGTACTTC
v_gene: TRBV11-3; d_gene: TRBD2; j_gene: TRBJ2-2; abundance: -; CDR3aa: CASSTGLAGGELFF; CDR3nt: TGTGCCAGCAGCACGGGACTAGCGGGTGGAGAGCTGTTTTTT
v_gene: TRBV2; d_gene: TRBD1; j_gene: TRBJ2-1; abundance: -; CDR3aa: CASIVGTGPNEQFF; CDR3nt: TGTGCCAGCATAGTGGGGACAGGCCCCAATGAGCAGTTCTTC
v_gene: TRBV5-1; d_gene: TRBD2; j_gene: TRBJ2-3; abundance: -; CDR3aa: CASSLFGGGTSSDTQYF; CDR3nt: TGCGCCAGCAGCTTGTTCGGCGGGGGAACCAGTTCAGATACGCAGTATTTT
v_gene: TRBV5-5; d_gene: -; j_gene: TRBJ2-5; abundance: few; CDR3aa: CASSFLSETQYF; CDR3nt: TGTGCCAGCAGCTTCTTGTCGGAGACCCAGTACTTC
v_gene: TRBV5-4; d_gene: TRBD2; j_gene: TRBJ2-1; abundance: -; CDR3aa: CASSAEWTSGNEQFF; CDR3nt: TGTGCCAGCAGCGCGGAATGGACTAGCGGAAATGAGCAGTTCTTC
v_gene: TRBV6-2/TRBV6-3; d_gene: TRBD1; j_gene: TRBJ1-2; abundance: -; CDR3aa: CASSEGAYGYTF; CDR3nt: TGTGCCAGCAGTGAGGGGGCCTATGGCTACACCTTC
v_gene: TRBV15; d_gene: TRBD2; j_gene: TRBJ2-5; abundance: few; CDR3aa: CATSRLAGNKGETQYF; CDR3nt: TGTGCCACCAGCAGACTAGCGGGGAATAAGGGAGAGACCCAGTACTTC
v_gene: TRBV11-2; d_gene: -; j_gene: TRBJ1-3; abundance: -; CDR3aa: CASSLGDTRRNTIYF; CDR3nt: TGTGCCAGCAGCTTAGGGGACACCCGCCGGAACACCATATATTTT
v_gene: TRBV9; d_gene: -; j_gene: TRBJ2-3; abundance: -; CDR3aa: CASSSRGQDTQYF; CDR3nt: TGTGCCAGCAGCTCCCGCGGACAAGATACGCAGTATTTT
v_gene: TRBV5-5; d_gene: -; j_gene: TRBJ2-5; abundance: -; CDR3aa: CASSLTRQAQETQYF; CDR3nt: TGTGCCAGCAGCTTGACCAGACAAGCCCAAGAGACCCAGTACTTC
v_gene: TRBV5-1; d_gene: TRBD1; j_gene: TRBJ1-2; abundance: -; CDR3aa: CASTRTGGDSYGYTF; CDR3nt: TGCGCCAGCACCAGGACAGGGGGCGATAGCTATGGCTACACCTTC
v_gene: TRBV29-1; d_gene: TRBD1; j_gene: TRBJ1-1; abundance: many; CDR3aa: CSVEDRGQGVQAFF; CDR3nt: TGCAGCGTTGAAGATCGGGGGCAGGGGGTTCAAGCTTTCTTT
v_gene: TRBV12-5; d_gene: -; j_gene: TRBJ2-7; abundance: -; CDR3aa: CASGEFHDRGEQYF; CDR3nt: TGTGCTAGTGGTGAATTCCACGATCGCGGCGAGCAGTACTTC
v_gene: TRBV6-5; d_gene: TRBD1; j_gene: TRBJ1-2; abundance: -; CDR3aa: CASSLGDRAIGGYTF; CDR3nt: TGTGCCAGCAGCCTTGGGGACAGGGCAATCGGTGGCTACACCTTC
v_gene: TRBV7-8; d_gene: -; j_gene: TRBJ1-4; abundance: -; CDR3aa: CASSFGQSGEGKLFF; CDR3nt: TGTGCCAGCAGCTTTGGACAGTCCGGGGAGGGAAAACTGTTTTTT
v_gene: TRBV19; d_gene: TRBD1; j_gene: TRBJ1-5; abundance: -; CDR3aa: CASSQGTGGVNQPQHF; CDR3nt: TGTGCCAGTAGCCAAGGGACAGGGGGAGTCAATCAGCCCCAGCATTTT
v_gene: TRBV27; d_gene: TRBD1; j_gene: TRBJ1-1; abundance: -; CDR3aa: CASHVSGGMNTEAFF; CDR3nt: TGTGCCAGTCACGTCTCAGGGGGTATGAACACTGAAGCTTTCTTT
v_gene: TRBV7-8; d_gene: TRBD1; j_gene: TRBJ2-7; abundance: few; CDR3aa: CASSFPGQGYEQYF; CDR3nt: TGTGCCAGCAGCTTTCCGGGACAGGGTTACGAGCAGTACTTC
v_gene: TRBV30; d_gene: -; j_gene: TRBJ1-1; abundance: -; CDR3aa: CAWREGVTEAFF; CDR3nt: TGTGCCTGGAGAGAAGGGGTGACTGAAGCTTTCTTT
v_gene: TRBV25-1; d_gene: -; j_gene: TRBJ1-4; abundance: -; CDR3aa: CASSEWVREDEKLFF; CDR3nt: TGTGCCAGCAGTGAATGGGTCAGGGAGGATGAAAAACTGTTTTTT
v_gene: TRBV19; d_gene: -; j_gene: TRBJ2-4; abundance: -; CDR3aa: CASSRSGKENIQYF; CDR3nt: TGTGCCAGTAGTAGGAGCGGAAAGGAAAACATTCAGTACTTC
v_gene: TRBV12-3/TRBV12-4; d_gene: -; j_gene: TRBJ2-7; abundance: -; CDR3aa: CASSRSLRGGQYF; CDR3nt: TGTGCCAGCAGTCGTAGCCTGCGAGGGGGGCAGTACTTC
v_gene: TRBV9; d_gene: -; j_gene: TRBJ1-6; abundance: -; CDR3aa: CASSAAGSTPLHF; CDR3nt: TGTGCCAGCAGCGCCGCAGGGTCCACACCCCTCCACTTT
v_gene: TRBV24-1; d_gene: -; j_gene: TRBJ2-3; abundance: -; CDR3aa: CATSDSGLAGDTQYF; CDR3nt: TGTGCCACCAGTGATTCCGGGCTAGCTGGAGATACGCAGTATTTT
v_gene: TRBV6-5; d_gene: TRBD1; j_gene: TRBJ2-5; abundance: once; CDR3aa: CASSRTGGSGETQYF; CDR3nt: TGTGCCAGCAGCCGGACAGGGGGCTCGGGGGAGACCCAGTACTTC
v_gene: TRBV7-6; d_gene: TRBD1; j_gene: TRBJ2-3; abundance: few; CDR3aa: CASSLAGSQGARQYF; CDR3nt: TGTGCCAGCAGCTTAGCGGGGTCACAGGGGGCTAGGCAGTATTTT